A selection of T cell receptor beta chains follows, all from one sample in a study of Ad26.COV2.S vaccination and SARS-CoV-2 variants. The protocol was immunoSEQ multiplex PCR, while the TCRdb copy is restricted to in-frame clones and leaves out a portion. The data contain hundreds of thousands of clones, approximately 89% of them singletons. The sequencing used peripheral blood, collected in a trial of Ad26.COV2.S vaccine versus placebo. All receptors derive from a person aged 18 to 59 who received the Ad26.COV2.S COVID-19 vaccine or a placebo. The CDR3 runs from the conserved cysteine through the conserved F or W. A D gene is named only where the DNA matches it firmly.

d_call,v_call,cdr3_length,j_call,cdr3_aa
.,TRBV7-8,15,TRBJ2-5,CASSQLYGPGVPQYF
TRBD1,TRBV6-5,14,TRBJ1-1,CAGDEGQGWTEAFF
.,TRBV19,12,TRBJ1-5,CASSIYPQPQHF
.,TRBV5-4,13,TRBJ1-4,CASSILGEEKLFF
.,TRBV5-6,12,TRBJ2-5,CASSLGVRTQYF
.,TRBV4-3,15,TRBJ2-7,CASSPVARTGSEQYF
.,TRBV5-1,14,TRBJ2-3,CASSPRTNTDTQYF
.,TRBV9,15,TRBJ2-3,CASSLEGVSTDTQYF
TRBD1,TRBV3-1/TRBV3-2,14,TRBJ2-4,CASVDRGGGNIQYF
.,TRBV11-2,11,TRBJ2-3,CASSIRNTQYF
.,TRBV5-1,15,TRBJ1-5,CASSLGTVSNQPQHF
.,TRBV7-9,13,TRBJ1-1,CASSVGQNTEAFF
TRBD2,TRBV7-6,15,TRBJ2-1,CASSAPGLVTREQFF
.,TRBV28,13,TRBJ2-3,CASSLGAEDTQYF